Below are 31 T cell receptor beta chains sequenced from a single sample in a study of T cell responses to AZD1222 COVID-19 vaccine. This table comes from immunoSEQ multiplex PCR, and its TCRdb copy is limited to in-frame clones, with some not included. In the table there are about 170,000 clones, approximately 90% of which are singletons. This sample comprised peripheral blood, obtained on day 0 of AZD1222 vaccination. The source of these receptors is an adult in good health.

CDR3 coding DNA: TGTGCCAGCAGCGTAGGGCCAGGGGTAGCCAAAAACATTCAGTACTTC. As protein: CASSVGPGVAKNIQYF. The rearrangement uses TRBV9 and TRBJ2-4; a possible D gene is TRBD1 (6 bases). This CDR3 contains 16 residues. In germline, CDR1 is SGDLS, CDR2 YYNGEE. V lost 0 bases and J lost 0, with 10 bases in between.

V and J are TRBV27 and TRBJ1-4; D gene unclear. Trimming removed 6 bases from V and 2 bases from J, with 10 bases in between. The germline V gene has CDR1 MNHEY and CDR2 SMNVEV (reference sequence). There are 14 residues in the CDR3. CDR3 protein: CASSARGTNEKLFF. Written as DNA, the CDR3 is TGTGCCAGCAGCGCTCGAGGGACTAATGAAAAACTGTTTTTT.

The CDR3 coding sequence is TGTGCCAGCAGCTTAGCGCGGGGGGGCGCGGAAAAACTGTTTTTT. This gives the protein CASSLARGGAEKLFF. The chain joins TRBV7-2 to TRBJ1-4; TRBD1 is a possible D gene (6 bases). The germline V gene has CDR1 SGHTA and CDR2 FQGNSA. Trimming took off 0 bases at V and 8 bases at J, with 13 bases between the two ends. CDR3 length: 15 residues.

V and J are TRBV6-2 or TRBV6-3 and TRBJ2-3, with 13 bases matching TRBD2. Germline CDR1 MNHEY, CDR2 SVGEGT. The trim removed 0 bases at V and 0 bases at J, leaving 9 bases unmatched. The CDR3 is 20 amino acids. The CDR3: CASSYSMAGTSGVSTDTQYF. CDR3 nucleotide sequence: TGTGCCAGCAGTTACTCGATGGCGGGGACTAGCGGGGTTAGCACAGATACGCAGTATTTT.

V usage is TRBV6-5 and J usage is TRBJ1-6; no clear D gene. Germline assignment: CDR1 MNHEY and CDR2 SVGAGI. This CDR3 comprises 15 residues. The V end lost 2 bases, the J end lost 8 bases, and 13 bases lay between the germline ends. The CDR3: CASSYTTGMYSPLHF. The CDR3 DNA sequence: TGTGCCAGCAGTTACACGACGGGGATGTATTCACCCCTCCACTTT.

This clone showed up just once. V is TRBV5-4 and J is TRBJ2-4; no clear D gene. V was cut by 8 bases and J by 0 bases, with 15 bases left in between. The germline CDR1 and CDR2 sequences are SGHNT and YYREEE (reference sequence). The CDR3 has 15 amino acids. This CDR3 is CARSHSTLAKNIQYF. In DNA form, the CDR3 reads TGTGCCAGGAGCCACAGTACACTAGCCAAAAACATTCAGTACTTC.

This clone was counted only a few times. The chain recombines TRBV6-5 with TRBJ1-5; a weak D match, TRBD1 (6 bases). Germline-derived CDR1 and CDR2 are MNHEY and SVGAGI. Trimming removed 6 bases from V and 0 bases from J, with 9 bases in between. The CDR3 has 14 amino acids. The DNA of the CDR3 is TGTGCCAGCAGAGGACAGAATAGCAATCAGCCCCAGCATTTT. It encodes CASRGQNSNQPQHF.

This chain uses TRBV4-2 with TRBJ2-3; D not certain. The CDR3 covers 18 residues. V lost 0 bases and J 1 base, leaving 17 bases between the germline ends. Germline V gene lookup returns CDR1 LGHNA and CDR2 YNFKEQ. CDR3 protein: CASSQDLLRSSRTDTQYF. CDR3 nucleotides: TGTGCCAGCAGCCAAGATCTCCTCCGATCATCCCGCACAGATACGCAGTATTTT.

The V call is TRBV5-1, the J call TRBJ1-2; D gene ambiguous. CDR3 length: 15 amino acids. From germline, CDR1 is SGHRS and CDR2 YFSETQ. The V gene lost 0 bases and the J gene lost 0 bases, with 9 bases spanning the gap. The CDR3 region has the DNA TGCGCCAGCAGCTTGGATCAGGCTTCTAACTATGGCTACACCTTC. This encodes CASSLDQASNYGYTF.

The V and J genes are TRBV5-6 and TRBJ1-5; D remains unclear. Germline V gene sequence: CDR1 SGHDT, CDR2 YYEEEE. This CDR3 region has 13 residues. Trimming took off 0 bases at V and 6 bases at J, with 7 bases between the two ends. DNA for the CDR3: TGTGCCAGCAGCTTGGGAATAACTCAGCCCCAGCATTTT. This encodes CASSLGITQPQHF.

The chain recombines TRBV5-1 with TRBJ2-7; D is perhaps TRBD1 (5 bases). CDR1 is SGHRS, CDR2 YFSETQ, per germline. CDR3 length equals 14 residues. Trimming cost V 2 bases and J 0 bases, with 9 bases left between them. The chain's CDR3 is CASSFTDNSYEQYF. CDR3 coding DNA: TGCGCCAGCAGCTTTACGGACAACTCCTACGAGCAGTACTTC.

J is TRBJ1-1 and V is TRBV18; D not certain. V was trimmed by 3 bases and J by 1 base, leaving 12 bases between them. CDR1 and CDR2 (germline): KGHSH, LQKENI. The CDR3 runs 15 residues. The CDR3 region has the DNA TGTGCCAGCTCACCTACATTAACAGAGAACACTGAAGCTTTCTTT. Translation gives CASSPTLTENTEAFF. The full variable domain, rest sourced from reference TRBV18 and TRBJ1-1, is NAGVMQNPRHLVRRRGQEARLRCSPMKGHSHVYWYRQLPEEGLKFMVYLQKENIIDESGMPKERFSAEFPKEGPSILRIQQVVRGDSAAYFCASSPTLTENTEAFFGQGTRLTVV.

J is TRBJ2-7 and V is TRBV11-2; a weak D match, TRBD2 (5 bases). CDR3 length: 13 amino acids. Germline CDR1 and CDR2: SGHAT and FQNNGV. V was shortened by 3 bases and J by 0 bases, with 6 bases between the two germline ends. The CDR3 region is CASSFRDSYEQYF. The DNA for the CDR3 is TGTGCCAGCAGCTTCCGGGACTCCTACGAGCAGTACTTC. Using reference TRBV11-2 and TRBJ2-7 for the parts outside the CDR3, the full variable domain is EAGVAQSPRYKIIEKRQSVAFWCNPISGHATLYWYQQILGQGPKLLIQFQNNGVVDDSQLPKDRFSAERLKGVDSTLKIQPAKLEDSAVYLCASSFRDSYEQYFGPGTRLTVT.

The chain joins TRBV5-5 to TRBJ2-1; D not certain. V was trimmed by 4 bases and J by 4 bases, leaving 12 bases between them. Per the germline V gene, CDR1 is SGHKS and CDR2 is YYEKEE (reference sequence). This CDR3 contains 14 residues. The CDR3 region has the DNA TGTGCCAGCAGCGGTAAACAGCTATACAATGAGCAGTTCTTC. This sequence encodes CASSGKQLYNEQFF.

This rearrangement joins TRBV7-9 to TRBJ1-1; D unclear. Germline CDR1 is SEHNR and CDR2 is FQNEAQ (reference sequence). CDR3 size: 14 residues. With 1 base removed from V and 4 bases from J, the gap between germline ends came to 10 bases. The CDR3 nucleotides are TGTGCCAGCAGCTTAGAGTCGGGGATCACTGAAGCTTTCTTT. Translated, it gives CASSLESGITEAFF. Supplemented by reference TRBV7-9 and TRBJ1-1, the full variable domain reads DTGVSQNPRHKITKRGQNVTFRCDPISEHNRLYWYRQTLGQGPEFLTYFQNEAQLEKSRLLSDRFSAERPKGSFSTLEIQRTEQGDSAMYLCASSLESGITEAFFGQGTRLTVV.

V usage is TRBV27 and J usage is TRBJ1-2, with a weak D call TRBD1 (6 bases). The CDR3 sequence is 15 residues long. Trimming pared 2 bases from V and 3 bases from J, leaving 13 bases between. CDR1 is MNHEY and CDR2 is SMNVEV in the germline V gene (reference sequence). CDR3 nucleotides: TGTGCCAGCAGTTTAGCCGGGGGGCCGGACTATGGCTACACCTTC. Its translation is CASSLAGGPDYGYTF.

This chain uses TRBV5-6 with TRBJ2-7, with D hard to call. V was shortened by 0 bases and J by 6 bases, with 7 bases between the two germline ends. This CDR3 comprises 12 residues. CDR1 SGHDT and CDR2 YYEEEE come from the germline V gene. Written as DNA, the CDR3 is TGTGCCAGCAGCTTGGGGCCTCTCGAGCAGTACGTC. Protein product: CASSLGPLEQYV.

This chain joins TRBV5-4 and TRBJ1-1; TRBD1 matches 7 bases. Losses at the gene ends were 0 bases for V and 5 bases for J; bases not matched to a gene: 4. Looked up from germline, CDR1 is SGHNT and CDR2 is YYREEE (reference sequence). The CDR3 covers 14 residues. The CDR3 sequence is CASSLETGRTEAFF. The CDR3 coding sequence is TGTGCCAGCAGCTTGGAGACAGGGCGTACTGAAGCTTTCTTT.

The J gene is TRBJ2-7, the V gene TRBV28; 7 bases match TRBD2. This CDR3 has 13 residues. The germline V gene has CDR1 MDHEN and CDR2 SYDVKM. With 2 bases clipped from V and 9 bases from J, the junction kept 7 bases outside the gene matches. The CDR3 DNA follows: TGTGCCAGCAGTTTAAAGGCGGGGGTGGTGCAGTACGTC. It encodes CASSLKAGVVQYV.

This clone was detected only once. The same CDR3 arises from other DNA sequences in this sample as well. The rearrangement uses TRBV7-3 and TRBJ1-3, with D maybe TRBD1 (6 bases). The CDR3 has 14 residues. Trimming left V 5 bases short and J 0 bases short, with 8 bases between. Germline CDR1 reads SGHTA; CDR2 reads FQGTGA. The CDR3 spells CASSPTGSGNTIYF. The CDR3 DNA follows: TGTGCCAGCAGCCCGACAGGCTCTGGAAACACCATATATTTT.

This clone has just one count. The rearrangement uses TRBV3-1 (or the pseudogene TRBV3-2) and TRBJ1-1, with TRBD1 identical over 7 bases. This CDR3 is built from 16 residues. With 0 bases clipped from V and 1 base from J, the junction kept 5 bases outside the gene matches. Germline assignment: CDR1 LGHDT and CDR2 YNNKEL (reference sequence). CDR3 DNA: TGTGCCAGCAGCCAAGATCCCGGGACAGAGAACACTGAAGCTTTCTTT. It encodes CASSQDPGTENTEAFF.

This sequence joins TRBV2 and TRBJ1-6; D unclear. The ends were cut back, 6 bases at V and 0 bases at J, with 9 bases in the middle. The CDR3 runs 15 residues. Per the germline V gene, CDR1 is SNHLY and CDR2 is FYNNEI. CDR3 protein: CASRVESSYNSPLHF. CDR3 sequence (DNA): TGTGCCAGCAGAGTGGAGAGCTCCTATAATTCACCCCTCCACTTT.

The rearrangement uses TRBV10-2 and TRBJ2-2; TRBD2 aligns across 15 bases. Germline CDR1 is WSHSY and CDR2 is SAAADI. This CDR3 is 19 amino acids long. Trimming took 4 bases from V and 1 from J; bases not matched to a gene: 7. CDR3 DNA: TGCGCCAGCAGTGCCTCCCCGGGACTAGCGGGGGGGAACACCGGGGAGCTGTTTTTT. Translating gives CASSASPGLAGGNTGELFF.

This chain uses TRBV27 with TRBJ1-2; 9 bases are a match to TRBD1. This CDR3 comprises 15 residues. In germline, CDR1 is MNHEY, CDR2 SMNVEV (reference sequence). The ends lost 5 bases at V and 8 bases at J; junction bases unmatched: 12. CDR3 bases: TGTGCCAGCAGTAGCACCGGGACAGGGCTACGGGGCTACACCTTC. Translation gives CASSSTGTGLRGYTF.

CDR3 sequence: CATAIEGEGIGNTIYF. CDR3 DNA: TGTGCCACCGCTATCGAGGGGGAAGGGATCGGAAACACCATATATTTT. This sequence joins TRBV15 and TRBJ1-3; D is possibly TRBD1 (6 bases). V shed 8 bases and J shed 4 bases, with 21 bases lying between them. The CDR3 length is 16 residues. CDR1 and CDR2 from the germline V gene are LNHNV and YYDKDF (reference sequence).

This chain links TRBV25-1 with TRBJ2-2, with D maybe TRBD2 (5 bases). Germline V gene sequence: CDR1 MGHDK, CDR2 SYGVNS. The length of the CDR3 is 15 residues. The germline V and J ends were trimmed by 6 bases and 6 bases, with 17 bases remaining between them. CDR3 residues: CASRGPAGGAGELFF. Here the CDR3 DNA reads TGTGCCAGCAGGGGCCCGGCGGGCGGAGCCGGGGAGCTGTTTTTT.

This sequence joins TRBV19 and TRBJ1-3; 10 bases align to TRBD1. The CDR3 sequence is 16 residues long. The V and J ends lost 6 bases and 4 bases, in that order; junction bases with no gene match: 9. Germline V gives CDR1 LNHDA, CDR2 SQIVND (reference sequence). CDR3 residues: CASSRPGQGKGNTIYF. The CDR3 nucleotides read TGTGCCAGTAGCCGACCGGGACAGGGGAAAGGAAACACCATATATTTT.

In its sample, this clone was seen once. The CDR3 loop is CASSTRGAQETQYF. CDR3 DNA: TGTGCCAGCAGTACACGGGGGGCCCAAGAGACCCAGTACTTC. The chain is built from TRBV6-5 and TRBJ2-5; the D gene is possibly TRBD2 (7 bases). This CDR3 has 14 residues. V lost 5 bases, J lost 1 base, and 11 bases lay in between. Germline CDR1 reads MNHEY; CDR2 reads SVGAGI.

For the CDR3, the DNA is TGTGCCAGTGGAAACAGGGCCACTGGAAACACCATATATTTT. As protein: CASGNRATGNTIYF. The chain carries TRBV6-6 and TRBJ1-3; D perhaps matches TRBD1 (6 bases). Germline assignment: CDR1 MNHNY and CDR2 SVGAGI (reference sequence). Trimming pared 9 bases from V and 2 bases from J, leaving 14 bases between. This CDR3 comprises 14 residues.

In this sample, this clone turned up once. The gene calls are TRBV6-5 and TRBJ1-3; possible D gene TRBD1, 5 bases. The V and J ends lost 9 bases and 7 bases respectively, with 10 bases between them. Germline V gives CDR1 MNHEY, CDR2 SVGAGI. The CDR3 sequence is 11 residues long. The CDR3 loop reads CASRQYNTIYF. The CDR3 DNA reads TGTGCCAGTAGACAGTACAACACCATATATTTT.

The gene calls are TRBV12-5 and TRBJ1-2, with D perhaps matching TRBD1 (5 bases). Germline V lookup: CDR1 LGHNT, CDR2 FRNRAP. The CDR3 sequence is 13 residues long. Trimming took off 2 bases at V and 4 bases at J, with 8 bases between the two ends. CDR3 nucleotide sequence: TGTGCTAGTGGTTTGACAGGCCCCTATGGCTACACCTTC. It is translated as CASGLTGPYGYTF.